This T cell receptor (beta chain) was obtained from a study of control samples from healthy donors and cancer patients. Germline CDR1 SGHDT, CDR2 YYEEEE. The CDR3 covers 15 residues. Trimming took 4 bases from V and 8 from J; bases not matched to a gene: 9. This table comes from immunoSEQ multiplex PCR, and its TCRdb copy is limited to in-frame clones, with some not included. Among tens of thousands of clones, about 89% were seen once, and the ten largest hold more than 5.5%. This clone occurred once. The clonotype comes from a man aged 45-65 years in good health. The chain joins TRBV5-6 to TRBJ1-4, with TRBD1 matching 9 bases. The material sequenced was blood. CDR3: CASSDTGGRGEKLFF. The CDR3 nucleotides are TGTGCCAGCAGCGACACAGGGGGCCGGGGCGAAAAACTGTTTTTT. The variable domain in full, with the rest retrieved from reference TRBV5-6 and TRBJ1-4, is DAGVTQSPTHLIKTRGQQVTLRCSPKSGHDTVSWYQQALGQGPQFIFQYYEEEERQRGNFPDRFSGHQFPNYSSELNVNALLLGDSALYLCASSDTGGRGEKLFFGSGTQLSVL.